This TCR beta chain was sequenced in a study of blood T cell repertoires in COVID-19. Study in general: Samples taken during acute and convalescent COVID-19 were collected in the United States, Italy and Spain. From T cells, B-cell-depleted T cells, or PBMCs came the material, which was cDNA or gDNA.

Germline V gene lookup returns CDR1 KGHSH and CDR2 LQKENI. V was pared by 3 bases and J by 2 bases, with 14 bases between. This CDR3 has 16 residues. The authors' processing: Estimated nucleated cell counts came from reference gene primer amplification. Here immunoSEQ multiplex PCR was the method, and the copy in TCRdb shows in-frame clones only, minus some. D and trimming come from the DNA, and the V and J calls and clone size come from that table. This sample carries 90,000 or so clones, 65% to 85% of them seen once, and the ten largest clones take 20% to 25%. The receptor's source is a man older than 75 with active or convalescent COVID-19. Material: peripheral blood. V is TRBV18 and J is TRBJ2-4; tentatively, D is TRBD2 (6 bases). CDR3 sequence reads: CASSPLPGDPKNIQYF. As DNA, the CDR3 is TGTGCCAGCTCACCTCTTCCGGGGGATCCCAAAAACATTCAGTACTTC.